Below, one T cell receptor beta chain is given with its context. Profiled with immunoSEQ multiplex PCR; TCRdb holds only in-frame clones, not every one. This table holds a few hundred thousand clones, roughly four fifths found once. Germline V gives CDR1 LNHDA, CDR2 SQIVND (reference sequence). This CDR3 comprises 13 residues. V dropped 5 bases and J dropped 6 bases, with 13 bases sitting between them. This sample is drawn from a study of blood T cell repertoires in COVID-19. What was sequenced was PBMCs or T cells enriched from blood (not recorded which). The TCR originated in a woman aged 45 to 65 who had recovered from COVID-19. The chain employs TRBV19 and TRBJ1-1, with D uncertain. The CDR3 reads CASSSRSLSEAFF. The CDR3 bases are TGTGCCAGTAGTTCCCGTTCGTTATCTGAAGCTTTCTTT.